The rows below give T cell receptor beta chains drawn from one sample of a study of technical replicates of blood from a handful of donors. Clones were read by immunoSEQ multiplex PCR, and TCRdb kept only the in-frame ones, dropping some. In the table there are 73,000 or so clones, 90% to 95% of which are singletons. Sequencing input: T cells isolated from PBMCs. These receptors originate from a human donor in good health. CDR3s leave out the opening cysteine and the closing phenylalanine or tryptophan.

v_call	cdr3_aa
TRBV2	ASGLAGLQETQY
TRBV11-1	ASSLVQGNTEAF
TRBV4-1	ASSLDYSYEQY
TRBV5-6	ASGLSGGAYEQY
TRBV7-6	ASSRAYSGSTDTQY
TRBV14	ASSQVSRGTEAF
TRBV10-3	AISESLQGNQPQH
TRBV2	ASRNRVLRPGNTIY
TRBV12-5	ASRGTGNTEAF
TRBV28	ASSSGTGVTEAF
TRBV5-4	ASSSTGNTEAF
TRBV27	ASSPSRKETQY
TRBV5-1	ASSLITGSNEKLF
TRBV12-5	ASGPSDYEQY
TRBV27	ASSLLTTGENEQF
TRBV13	ASSPSGGAGANVLT
TRBV4-2	ASSQPILTSGRTYEQY
TRBV19	ASSRSVLAGGLYEQY
TRBV19	ASSYYGAIGRLYEQY